This T cell receptor beta chain was captured in a study of blood T cell repertoires in COVID-19. In the study overall: There were acute and convalescent COVID-19 samples, and they came from the United States, Italy and Spain. The cDNA or gDNA used as material had been derived from T cells, B-cell-depleted T cells, or PBMCs.

In the authors' methods: For nucleated cells, counts were estimated from reference gene primer amplification. Generated by immunoSEQ multiplex PCR, the TCRdb table keeps only in-frame clones and is missing some. Clone size and V and J calls were adopted from that table, with D and trimming inferred from the DNA. The repertoire holds about 81,000 clones, with 70% to 90% as singletons. The CDR3 has 18 residues. Germline assignment: CDR1 LGHDT and CDR2 YNNKEL (reference sequence). Unmatched junction bases numbered 11, after V lost 1 base and J lost 2 bases. The sequencing sample was made of peripheral blood. The TCR was taken from a woman over 75 with acute or convalescent COVID-19. The chain is built from TRBV3-1 (or the pseudogene TRBV3-2) and TRBJ2-3; 8 bases are shared with TRBD2. The DNA for the CDR3 is TGTGCCAGCAGCCAAGCACTTAGCGCGGGGGGATCCACAGATACGCAGTATTTT. Encoded protein: CASSQALSAGGSTDTQYF.